These 25 T cell receptor beta chains share one sample of origin, sequenced in a study of beta chain features in type 1 diabetes. Reverse transcription of all isolated RNA meant that expressed TCRB transcripts were sequenced. Some clones are missing from TCRdb's copy, which holds only in-frame ones; the method was immunoSEQ multiplex PCR. The sample lists about 150,000 clones, 8.1% occurring once. Sequenced material: central memory CD4+ T cells from blood. The source of these receptors is a man younger than 35 in good health.

Only a few counts were recorded for this clone. The DNA of the CDR3 is TGTGCCAGCAGCGCCCGGGACAGGGGGCGGCACGAGCAGTACTTC. It translates to CASSARDRGRHEQYF. This sequence joins TRBV9 and TRBJ2-7; 12 bases are a match to TRBD1. V was pared by 3 bases and J by 5 bases, with 6 bases of the junction left unmatched. This CDR3 comprises 15 residues. CDR1 is SGDLS, CDR2 YYNGEE, per germline.

The chain carries TRBV28 and TRBJ2-1; D gene unclear. Germline V CDR1 and CDR2: MDHEN, SYDVKM. The CDR3 covers 14 residues. V dropped 5 bases and J dropped 3 bases, with 11 bases sitting between them. In DNA form, the CDR3 reads TGTGCCAGCAGTAGACAACCCGGCTACAATGAGCAGTTCTTC. It translates to CASSRQPGYNEQFF.

V is TRBV5-6 and J is TRBJ2-3, with D perhaps matching TRBD1 (5 bases). The V gene lost 4 bases and the J gene lost 5 bases, with 14 bases spanning the gap. The CDR3 contains 14 residues. The germline V gene has CDR1 SGHDT and CDR2 YYEEEE. For the CDR3, the DNA is TGTGCCAGCAGCCTCACCCCCAGGGTAGATACGCAGTATTTT. This sequence encodes CASSLTPRVDTQYF.

This clone appeared many times. This chain joins TRBV28 and TRBJ2-7; 9 bases are shared with TRBD1. Trimming at V came to 4 bases and at J to 4 bases, leaving 5 bases not matched to a gene. CDR1 and CDR2 (germline): MDHEN, SYDVKM. The CDR3 is 14 amino acids. In nucleotides, the CDR3 is TGTGCCAGCAGTTACCCAGGGACAGGGTACGAGCAGTACTTC. As protein: CASSYPGTGYEQYF.

This clone was counted only a few times. The chain combines TRBV6-1 with TRBJ1-5; maybe TRBD1 (5 bases). From germline, CDR1 is MNHNS and CDR2 SASEGT. This CDR3 contains 13 residues. The V end lost 5 bases, the J end lost 4 bases, and 9 bases lay between the germline ends. The CDR3 nucleotides read TGTGCCAGCAGTCCCCGGGGGAATCAGCCCCAGCATTTT. This translates into CASSPRGNQPQHF.

There are a few counts of this clone. This chain connects TRBV5-1 to TRBJ2-7, with D possibly matching TRBD2 (6 bases). V was cut by 4 bases and J by 6 bases, with 20 bases left in between. This CDR3 spans 15 amino acids. From germline, CDR1 is SGHRS and CDR2 YFSETQ. CDR3 DNA: TGCGCCAGCAGCCCCGAAGCTAGGAGGGGCGGCGAGCAGTACTTC. This codes for CASSPEARRGGEQYF.

In its sample, this clone was seen a few times. The chain uses TRBV5-5 and TRBJ2-4; D gene ambiguous. The V end was cut by 4 bases, the J end by 8 bases, with 7 bases between. Germline V gene lookup returns CDR1 SGHKS and CDR2 YYEKEE (reference sequence). This CDR3 has 11 amino acids. The CDR3 coding sequence is TGTGCCAGCAGCCCTCGAGACATTCAGTACTTC. It translates to CASSPRDIQYF.

Many counts were recorded for this clone. This chain joins TRBV9 and TRBJ2-1; perhaps TRBD1 as D (9 bases). The CDR3 runs 14 residues. CDR1 SGDLS and CDR2 YYNGEE come from the germline V gene. V was clipped by 6 bases and J by 6 bases, with 16 bases between them. Here the CDR3 DNA reads TGTGCCAGCAACGGGGGGGGACAGGGCAATGAGCAGTTCTTC. Its translation is CASNGGGQGNEQFF.

This clone was observed at least ten times. The chain uses TRBV30 and TRBJ2-4, with D hard to call. The germline V gene has CDR1 GTSNPN and CDR2 SVGIG (reference sequence). Trimming took off 4 bases at V and 4 bases at J, with 11 bases between the two ends. This CDR3 spans 13 amino acids. DNA of the CDR3: TGTGCCTGGAAGTGGCCAGATAAAAACATTCAGTACTTC. This gives the protein CAWKWPDKNIQYF.

This clone has a handful of counts. This chain links TRBV11-3 with TRBJ2-1, with TRBD2 identical over 7 bases. In germline, CDR1 is SGHNT, CDR2 YENEEA. With V trimmed by 0 bases and J by 4 bases, 3 bases remained unmatched. The CDR3 runs to 15 residues. The CDR3 spells CASSLDAGAYNEQFF. For the CDR3, the DNA is TGTGCCAGCAGCTTAGACGCGGGAGCTTACAATGAGCAGTTCTTC.

This clone has at least ten counts. The chain links TRBV9 to TRBJ1-1; D call uncertain. V was cut by 4 bases and J by 4 bases, with 14 bases left in between. Germline V gene lookup returns CDR1 SGDLS and CDR2 YYNGEE. The CDR3 has 14 amino acids. The DNA for the CDR3 is TGTGCCAGCAGCTCCTCTGCGGGGTTCACTGAAGCTTTCTTT. It encodes CASSSSAGFTEAFF.

This clone was detected a few times. This chain links TRBV28 with TRBJ1-1; 8 nucleotides line up with TRBD1. The CDR3 runs to 12 residues. Unmatched junction bases numbered 2, after V lost 3 bases and J lost 8 bases. The germline V gene has CDR1 MDHEN and CDR2 SYDVKM. The CDR3 loop reads CASSFQGAEAFF. CDR3 nucleotides: TGTGCCAGCAGTTTTCAGGGGGCAGAAGCTTTCTTT.

This clone has more than one count but fewer than ten. This chain joins TRBV4-2 and TRBJ1-1; D gene unclear. The germline V gene encodes CDR1 LGHNA and CDR2 YNFKEQ. The germline V and J ends were trimmed by 5 bases and 5 bases, with 12 bases remaining between them. The CDR3 runs to 13 residues. CDR3 amino acids: CASSFAGGTEAFF. CDR3 DNA: TGTGCCAGCAGCTTCGCGGGCGGGACTGAAGCTTTCTTT.

This clone was observed a few times. This chain uses TRBV7-8 with TRBJ2-5, with 10 bases aligning to TRBD2. This CDR3 region has 16 residues. V lost 6 bases, J lost 5 bases, and 12 bases stayed unmatched. Germline loops: CDR1 SGHVS, CDR2 FQNEAQ. This CDR3 is CASSPGRASGGETQYF. The DNA for the CDR3 is TGTGCCAGCAGTCCAGGGAGGGCTAGCGGGGGTGAGACCCAGTACTTC. The entire variable domain, with the rest obtained from reference TRBV7-8 and TRBJ2-5, is as follows: GAGVSQSPRYKVAKRGQDVALRCDPISGHVSLFWYQQALGQGPEFLTYFQNEAQLDKSGLPSDRFFAERPEGSVSTLKIQRTQQEDSAVYLCASSPGRASGGETQYFGPGTRLLVL.

This sequence joins TRBV5-4 and TRBJ2-5, with TRBD1 matching 9 bases. V was pared by 4 bases and J by 3 bases, with 4 bases of the junction left unmatched. The CDR3 spans 14 residues. Germline CDR1 reads SGHNT; CDR2 reads YYREEE (reference sequence). CDR3 in amino acids: CASSSRTGEETQYF. The CDR3, as DNA: TGTGCCAGCAGCAGCCGGACAGGGGAAGAGACCCAGTACTTC.

This clone occurred a few times. The CDR3 DNA is TGTGCCAGCAGGGGGACTAGCGGGAACCAAGAGACCCAGTACTTC. Translated, it gives CASRGTSGNQETQYF. The rearrangement uses TRBV6-1 and TRBJ2-5; 13 positions agree with TRBD2. V lost 6 bases, J lost 0 bases, and 1 base stayed unmatched. The germline CDR1 and CDR2 sequences are MNHNS and SASEGT. This CDR3 is 15 amino acids long.

This clone came up a few times. The rearrangement links TRBV10-3 to TRBJ1-3; the D is unclear. The ends were cut back, 0 bases at V and 0 bases at J, with 9 bases in the middle. The germline gives CDR1 ENHRY, CDR2 SYGVKD. The CDR3 runs to 16 residues. The DNA of the CDR3 is TGTGCCATCAGTGAGTCGGCAACCCACTCTGGAAACACCATATATTTT. Amino acid sequence: CAISESATHSGNTIYF.

The V gene is TRBV6-5, the J gene TRBJ2-5, with 8 bases identical to TRBD1. The CDR3 has 15 residues. J lost 9 bases, V lost 0 bases, and 9 bases had no gene match. Looked up from germline, CDR1 is MNHEY and CDR2 is SVGAGI. The CDR3: CASSYSGQGTEPQYF. The CDR3 DNA follows: TGTGCCAGCAGTTACTCAGGACAGGGAACGGAGCCCCAGTACTTC.

This chain links TRBV5-4 with TRBJ2-6; 11 bases are a match to TRBD1. The CDR3 has 17 amino acids. The ends lost 6 bases at V and 0 bases at J; junction bases unmatched: 5. CDR1 and CDR2 from the germline V gene are SGHNT and YYREEE (reference sequence). The CDR3 sequence: CASKPGQGDSGANVLTF. The CDR3 bases are TGTGCCAGCAAACCGGGACAGGGGGACTCTGGGGCCAACGTCCTGACTTTC.

This clone was observed a handful of times. The chain carries TRBV28 and TRBJ2-5; 13 nucleotides match TRBD2. The ends lost 4 bases at V and 11 bases at J; junction bases unmatched: 13. The CDR3 has 16 residues. In germline, CDR1 is MDHEN, CDR2 SYDVKM. CDR3 bases: TGTGCCAGCAGTTCACGACTAGCGGGAGGCTCCAGGGAGCAGTACTTC. It codes for CASSSRLAGGSREQYF. The variable domain in full, with the rest retrieved from reference TRBV28 and TRBJ2-5, is DVKVTQSSRYLVKRTGEKVFLECVQDMDHENMFWYRQDPGLGLRLIYFSYDVKMKEKGDIPEGYSVSREKKERFSLILESASTNQTSMYLCASSSRLAGGSREQYFGPGTRLLVL.

This clone was found a few times. V is TRBV11-2 and J is TRBJ2-3; no firm D call. The CDR3 is made up of 16 amino acids. The V end lost 5 bases, the J end lost 2 bases, and 17 bases lay between the germline ends. Looked up from germline, CDR1 is SGHAT and CDR2 is FQNNGV. DNA for the CDR3: TGTGCCAGCAGCCCCTTCCGCGGCGGAATCACAGATACGCAGTATTTT. Translation gives CASSPFRGGITDTQYF. Full variable domain (missing parts from reference TRBV11-2 and TRBJ2-3): EAGVAQSPRYKIIEKRQSVAFWCNPISGHATLYWYQQILGQGPKLLIQFQNNGVVDDSQLPKDRFSAERLKGVDSTLKIQPAKLEDSAVYLCASSPFRGGITDTQYFGPGTRLTVL.

This clone was counted between two and nine times. The rearrangement links TRBV7-3 to TRBJ2-5; 9 bases are a match to TRBD2. V trimming: 4 bases; J trimming: 3 bases; junction bases outside the gene matches: 9. CDR3 length: 16 amino acids. Germline loops: CDR1 SGHTA, CDR2 FQGTGA. CDR3 in DNA: TGTGCCAGCAGCTCCTCGGCGGGAGGGCCGGAAGAGACCCAGTACTTC. Its translation is CASSSSAGGPEETQYF. The full variable domain, completed using reference TRBV7-3 and TRBJ2-5, is GAGVSQTPSNKVTEKGKYVELRCDPISGHTALYWYRQSLGQGPEFLIYFQGTGAADDSGLPNDRFFAVRPEGSVSTLKIQRTERGDSAVYLCASSSSAGGPEETQYFGPGTRLLVL.

The V call is TRBV19, the J call TRBJ1-5; no firm D call. CDR1 LNHDA and CDR2 SQIVND come from the germline V gene (reference sequence). With 4 bases removed from V and 4 bases from J, the gap between germline ends came to 8 bases. This CDR3 spans 13 amino acids. CDR3 coding DNA: TGTGCCAGTAGTACCGACGGGAATCAGCCCCAGCATTTT. Protein sequence: CASSTDGNQPQHF.

V usage is TRBV11-2 and J usage is TRBJ2-5, with TRBD1 as a possible D gene (5 bases). This CDR3 spans 15 amino acids. Germline assignment: CDR1 SGHAT and CDR2 FQNNGV. Trimming removed 3 bases from V and 4 bases from J, with 15 bases in between. The CDR3 DNA reads TGTGCCAGCAGCTTGGTCAGGGCCATCGTAGAGACCCAGTACTTC. Its translation is CASSLVRAIVETQYF.

The V gene is TRBV6-5, the J gene TRBJ2-1, with TRBD1 matching over 10 bases. The V segment lost 4 bases and the J segment 6 bases; nucleotides outside the gene matches: 6. This CDR3 comprises 15 residues. The germline gives CDR1 MNHEY, CDR2 SVGAGI. The CDR3 here is CASSLWTGGFNEQFF. In DNA, the CDR3 is TGTGCCAGCAGTTTATGGACAGGGGGTTTCAATGAGCAGTTCTTC.